This TCR beta chain was captured in a study of T cells in Graves' hyperthyroidism and ophthalmopathy. Exclusions: uncontrolled infection, other autoimmune disease, pregnancy, lactation. Comment on this clonotype: Its antigen is unknown. An end of the junction differs from the germline gene, which may be a read error.

Using RNA transcripts as the source, TCR beta CDR3 regions were amplified. A first-round RT-PCR of the TCR CDR3 used the HTBI primer set. Using its own MiXCR run on the multiplex PCR reads, TCRdb lists one record per CDR3 protein. The repertoire holds around 760,000 distinct CDR3 sequences, with around a third as singletons. Germline V gene data show CDR1 as SEHNR and CDR2 as FQNEAQ (reference sequence). The CDR3 covers 17 residues. Findings and limits, study-wide: Ophthalmopathy cases were set apart from stable hyperthyroidism by a 13 V-J model. Appearing also in blood were most of the thyroid clonotypes expanded above 0.001.

J is TRBJ1-5 and V is TRBV7-9; D is perhaps TRBD1 (5 bases). Sequencing used blood. The receptor's source is a woman aged 40 to 50 with Graves' hyperthyroidism. The CDR3 DNA reads as TGCGCCAGCAGCCAAGATCTCTGGACACAAAGCAATCAGCCCCAGCATTTT. It is translated as CASSQDLWTQSNQPQHF.